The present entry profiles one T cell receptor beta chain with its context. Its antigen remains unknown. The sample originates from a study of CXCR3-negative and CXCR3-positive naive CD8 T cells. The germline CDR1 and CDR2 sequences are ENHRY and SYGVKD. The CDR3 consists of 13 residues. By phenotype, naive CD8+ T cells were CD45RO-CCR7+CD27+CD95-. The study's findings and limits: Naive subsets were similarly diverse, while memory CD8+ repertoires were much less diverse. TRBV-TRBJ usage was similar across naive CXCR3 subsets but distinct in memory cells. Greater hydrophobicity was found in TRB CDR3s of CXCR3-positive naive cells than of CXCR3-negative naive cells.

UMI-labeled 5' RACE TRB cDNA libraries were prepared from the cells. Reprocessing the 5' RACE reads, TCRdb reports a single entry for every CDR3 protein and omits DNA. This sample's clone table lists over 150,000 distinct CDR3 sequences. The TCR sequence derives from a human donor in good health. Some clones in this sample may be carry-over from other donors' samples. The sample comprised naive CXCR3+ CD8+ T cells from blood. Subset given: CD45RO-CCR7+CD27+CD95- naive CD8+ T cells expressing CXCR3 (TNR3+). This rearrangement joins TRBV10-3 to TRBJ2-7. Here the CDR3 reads CAISEFMGYEQYF.